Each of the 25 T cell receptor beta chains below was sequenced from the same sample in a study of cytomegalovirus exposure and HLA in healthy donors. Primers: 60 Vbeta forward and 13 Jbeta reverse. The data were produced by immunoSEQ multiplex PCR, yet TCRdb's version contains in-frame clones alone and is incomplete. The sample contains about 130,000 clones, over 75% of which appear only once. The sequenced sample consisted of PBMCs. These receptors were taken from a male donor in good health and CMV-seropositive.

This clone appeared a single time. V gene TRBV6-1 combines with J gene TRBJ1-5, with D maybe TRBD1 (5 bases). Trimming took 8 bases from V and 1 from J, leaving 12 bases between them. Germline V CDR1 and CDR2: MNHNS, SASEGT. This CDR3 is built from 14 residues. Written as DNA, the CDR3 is TGTGCCAGCGCGGACAATCGGAGCAATCAGCCCCAGCATTTT. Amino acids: CASADNRSNQPQHF.

CDR3 loop: CASSLTGLNQPQHF. Written as DNA, the CDR3 is TGTGCCAGCAGCCTGACAGGGCTCAATCAGCCCCAGCATTTT. The chain links TRBV2 to TRBJ1-5; 7 bases fit TRBD1. CDR1 and CDR2 (germline): SNHLY, FYNNEI. V lost 6 bases, J lost 3 bases, and 5 bases stayed unmatched. The CDR3 extends over 14 amino acids.

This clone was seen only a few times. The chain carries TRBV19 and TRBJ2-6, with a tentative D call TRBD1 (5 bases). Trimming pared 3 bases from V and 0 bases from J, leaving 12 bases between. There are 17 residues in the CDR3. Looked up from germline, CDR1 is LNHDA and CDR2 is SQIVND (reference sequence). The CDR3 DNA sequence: TGTGCCAGTAGTATCTCAGGGTCTAGCTCTGGGGCCAACGTCCTGACTTTC. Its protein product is CASSISGSSSGANVLTF.

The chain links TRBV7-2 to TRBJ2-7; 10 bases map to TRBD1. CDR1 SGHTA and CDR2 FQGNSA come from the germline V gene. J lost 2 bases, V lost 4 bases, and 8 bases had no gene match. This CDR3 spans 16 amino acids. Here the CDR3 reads CASSSKSGQGTYEQYF. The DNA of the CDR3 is TGTGCCAGCAGCTCCAAATCGGGACAGGGGACCTACGAGCAGTACTTC.

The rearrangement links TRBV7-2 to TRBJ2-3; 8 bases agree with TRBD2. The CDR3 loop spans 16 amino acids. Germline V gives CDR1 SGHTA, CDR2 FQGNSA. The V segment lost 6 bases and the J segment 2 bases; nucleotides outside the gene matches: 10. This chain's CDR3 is CASRLGAGGITDTQYF. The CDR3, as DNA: TGTGCCAGCAGACTGGGGGCGGGGGGTATCACAGATACGCAGTATTTT.

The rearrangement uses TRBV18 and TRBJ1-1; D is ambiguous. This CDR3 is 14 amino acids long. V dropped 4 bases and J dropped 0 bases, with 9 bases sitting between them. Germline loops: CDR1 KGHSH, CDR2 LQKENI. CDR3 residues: CASSQTRMNTEAFF. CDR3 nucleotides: TGTGCCAGCTCACAGACACGTATGAACACTGAAGCTTTCTTT.

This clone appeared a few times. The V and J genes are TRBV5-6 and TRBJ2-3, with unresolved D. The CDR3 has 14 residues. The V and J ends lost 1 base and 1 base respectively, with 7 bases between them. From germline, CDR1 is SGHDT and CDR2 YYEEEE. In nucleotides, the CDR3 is TGTGCCAGCAGCTTGTGGCTGCGCACAGATACGCAGTATTTT. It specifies CASSLWLRTDTQYF. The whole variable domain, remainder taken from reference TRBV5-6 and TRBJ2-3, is DAGVTQSPTHLIKTRGQQVTLRCSPKSGHDTVSWYQQALGQGPQFIFQYYEEEERQRGNFPDRFSGHQFPNYSSELNVNALLLGDSALYLCASSLWLRTDTQYFGPGTRLTVL.

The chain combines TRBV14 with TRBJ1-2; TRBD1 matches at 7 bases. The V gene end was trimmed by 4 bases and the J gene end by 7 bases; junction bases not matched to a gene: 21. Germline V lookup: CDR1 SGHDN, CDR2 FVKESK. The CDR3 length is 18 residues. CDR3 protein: CASSRRLTRDRLIPGYTF. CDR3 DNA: TGTGCCAGCAGCCGGAGGCTAACCCGGGACAGACTAATTCCTGGCTACACCTTC.

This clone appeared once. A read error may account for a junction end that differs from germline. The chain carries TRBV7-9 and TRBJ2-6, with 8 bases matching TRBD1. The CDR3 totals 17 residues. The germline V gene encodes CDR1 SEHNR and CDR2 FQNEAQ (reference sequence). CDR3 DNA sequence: TGTTCCAGCAGCCGGGGGACAGGAAGCTCTGGGGCCAACGTCCTGACTTTC. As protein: CSSSRGTGSSGANVLTF. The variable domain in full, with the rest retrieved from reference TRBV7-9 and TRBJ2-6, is DTGVSQNPRHKITKRGQNVTFRCDPISEHNRLYWYRQTLGQGPEFLTYFQNEAQLEKSRLLSDRFSAERPKGSFSTLEIQRTEQGDSAMYLCSSSRGTGSSGANVLTFGAGSRLTVL.

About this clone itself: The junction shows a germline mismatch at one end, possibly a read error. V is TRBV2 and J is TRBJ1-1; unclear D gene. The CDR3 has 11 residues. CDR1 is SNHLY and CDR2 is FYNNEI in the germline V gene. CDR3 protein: CASSLGWRVCF. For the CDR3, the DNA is TGTGCCAGCAGCCTCGGGTGGCGCGTTTGCTTT. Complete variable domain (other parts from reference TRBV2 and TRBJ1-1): EPEVTQTPSHQVTQMGQEVILRCVPISNHLYFYWYRQILGQKVEFLVSFYNNEISEKSEIFDDQFSVERPDGSNFTLKIRSTKLEDSAMYFCASSLGWRVCFGQGTRLTVV.

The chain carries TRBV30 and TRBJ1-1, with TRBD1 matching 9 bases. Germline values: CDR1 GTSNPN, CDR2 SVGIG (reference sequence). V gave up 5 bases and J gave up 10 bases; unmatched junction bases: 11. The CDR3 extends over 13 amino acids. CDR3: CAWGYRGRGGAFF. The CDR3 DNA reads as TGTGCCTGGGGTTACAGGGGGCGCGGCGGAGCTTTCTTT.

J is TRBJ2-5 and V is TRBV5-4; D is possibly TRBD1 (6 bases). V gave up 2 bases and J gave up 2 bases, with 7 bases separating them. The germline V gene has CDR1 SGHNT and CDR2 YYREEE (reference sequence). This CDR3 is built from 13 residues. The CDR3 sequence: CASSLQGQETQYF. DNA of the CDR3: TGTGCCAGCAGCTTACAGGGTCAAGAGACCCAGTACTTC.

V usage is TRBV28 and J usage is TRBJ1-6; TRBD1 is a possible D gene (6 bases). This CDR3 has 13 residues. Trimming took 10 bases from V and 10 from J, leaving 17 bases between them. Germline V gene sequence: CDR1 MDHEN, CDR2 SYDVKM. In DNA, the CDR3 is TGTGCCACGACGTTGGTGAGGGGGTCACCCCTCCACTTT. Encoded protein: CATTLVRGSPLHF. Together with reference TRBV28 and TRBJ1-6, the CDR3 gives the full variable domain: DVKVTQSSRYLVKRTGEKVFLECVQDMDHENMFWYRQDPGLGLRLIYFSYDVKMKEKGDIPEGYSVSREKKERFSLILESASTNQTSMYLCATTLVRGSPLHFGNGTRLTVT.

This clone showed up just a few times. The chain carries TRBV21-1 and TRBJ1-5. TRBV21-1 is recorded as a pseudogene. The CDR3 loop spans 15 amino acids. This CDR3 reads CASDGGRASNQPQHF. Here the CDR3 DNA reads TGTGCCAGCGACGGGGGAAGGGCGAGCAATCAGCCCCAGCATTTT.

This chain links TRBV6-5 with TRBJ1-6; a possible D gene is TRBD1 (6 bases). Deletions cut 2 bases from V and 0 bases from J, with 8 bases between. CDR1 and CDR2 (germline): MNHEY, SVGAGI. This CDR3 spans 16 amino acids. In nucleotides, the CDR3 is TGTGCCAGCAGTTACACGGACAGCTCCTATAATTCACCCCTCCACTTT. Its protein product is CASSYTDSSYNSPLHF.

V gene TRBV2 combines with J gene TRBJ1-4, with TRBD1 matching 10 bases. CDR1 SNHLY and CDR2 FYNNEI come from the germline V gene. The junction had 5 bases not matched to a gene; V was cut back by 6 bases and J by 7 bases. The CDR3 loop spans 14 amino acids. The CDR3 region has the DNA TGTGCCAGCAGCCTGGACAGGGGGATTGAAAAACTGTTTTTT. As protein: CASSLDRGIEKLFF.

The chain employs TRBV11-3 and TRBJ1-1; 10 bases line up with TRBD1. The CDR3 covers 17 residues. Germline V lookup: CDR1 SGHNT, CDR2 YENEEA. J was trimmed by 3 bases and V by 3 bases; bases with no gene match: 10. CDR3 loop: CASSFDRGRKMDTEAFF. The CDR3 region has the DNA TGTGCCAGCAGCTTTGACAGGGGGCGCAAGATGGACACTGAAGCTTTCTTT.

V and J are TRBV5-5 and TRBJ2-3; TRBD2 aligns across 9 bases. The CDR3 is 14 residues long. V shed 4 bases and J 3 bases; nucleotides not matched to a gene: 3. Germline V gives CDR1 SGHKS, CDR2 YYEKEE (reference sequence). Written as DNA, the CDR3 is TGTGCCAGCAGCGGCCTAGCGGGAACAGATACGCAGTATTTT. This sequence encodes CASSGLAGTDTQYF. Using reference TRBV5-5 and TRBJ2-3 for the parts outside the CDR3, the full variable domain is DAGVTQSPTHLIKTRGQQVTLRCSPISGHKSVSWYQQVLGQGPQFIFQYYEKEERGRGNFPDRFSARQFPNYSSELNVNALLLGDSALYLCASSGLAGTDTQYFGPGTRLTVL.

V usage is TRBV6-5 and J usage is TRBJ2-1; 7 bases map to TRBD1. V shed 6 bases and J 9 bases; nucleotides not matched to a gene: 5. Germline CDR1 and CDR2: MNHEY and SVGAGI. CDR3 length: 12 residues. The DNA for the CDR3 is TGTGCCAGCAGAGGACAGGAAGGTGAGCAGTTCTTC. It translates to CASRGQEGEQFF.

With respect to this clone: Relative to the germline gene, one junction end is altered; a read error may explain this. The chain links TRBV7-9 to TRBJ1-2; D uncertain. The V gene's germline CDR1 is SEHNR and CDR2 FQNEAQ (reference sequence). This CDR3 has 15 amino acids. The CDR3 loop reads CSSSRTEVAGYGYTF. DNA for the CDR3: TGTTCCAGCAGCCGCACTGAGGTAGCCGGCTATGGCTACACCTTC.

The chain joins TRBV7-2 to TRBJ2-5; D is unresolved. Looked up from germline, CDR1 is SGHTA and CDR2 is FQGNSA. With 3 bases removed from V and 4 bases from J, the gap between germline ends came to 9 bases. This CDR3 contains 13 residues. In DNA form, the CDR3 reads TGTGCCAGCAGCTTCACAGTGAGAGAGACCCAGTACTTC. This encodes CASSFTVRETQYF.

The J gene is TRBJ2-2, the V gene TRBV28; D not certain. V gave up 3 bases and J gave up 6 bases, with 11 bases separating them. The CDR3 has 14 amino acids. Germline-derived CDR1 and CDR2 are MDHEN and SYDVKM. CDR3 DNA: TGTGCCAGCAGTTTGCCGCTTGCGGCCGGGGAGCTGTTTTTT. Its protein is CASSLPLAAGELFF.

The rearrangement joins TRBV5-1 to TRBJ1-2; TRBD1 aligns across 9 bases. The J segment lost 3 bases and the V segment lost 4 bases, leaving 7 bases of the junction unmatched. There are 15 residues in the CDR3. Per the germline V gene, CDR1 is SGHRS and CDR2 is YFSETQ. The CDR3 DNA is TGCGCCAGCAGCGGAACAGGGGGCGCAGACTATGGCTACACCTTC. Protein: CASSGTGGADYGYTF.

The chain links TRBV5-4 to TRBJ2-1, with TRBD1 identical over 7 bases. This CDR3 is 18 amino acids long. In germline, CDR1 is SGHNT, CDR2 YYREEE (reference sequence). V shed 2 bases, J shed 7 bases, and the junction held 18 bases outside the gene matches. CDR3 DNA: TGTGCCAGCAGCTTACTATTTCCCGGCAGGGGGTCGATGAATGAGCAGTTCTTC. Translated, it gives CASSLLFPGRGSMNEQFF.

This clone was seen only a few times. CDR3 nucleotide sequence: TGCAGCGTTGAAGATCACGGCGGGGAGCTGTTTTTT. Its translation is CSVEDHGGELFF. This chain uses TRBV29-1 with TRBJ2-2; D is uncertain. CDR3 length: 12 residues. The germline V and J ends were trimmed by 0 bases and 7 bases, with 6 bases remaining between them. CDR1 SQVTM and CDR2 ANQGSEA come from the germline V gene.